The 14 T cell receptor beta chains presented below share a single source sample, sequenced in a study of blood T cell repertoires in COVID-19. Using immunoSEQ multiplex PCR, the repertoire was profiled, and TCRdb retains in-frame clones only, with some absent. The sample records 470,000 or so clones, about 90% being singletons. Material: PBMCs or T cells enriched from blood (not recorded which). These receptors all come from a woman aged 18-30 years with acute COVID-19.

The chain combines TRBV4-1 with TRBJ1-1; D perhaps matches TRBD1 (6 bases). Germline lookup yields CDR1 MGHRA and CDR2 YSYEKL. The V gene lost 1 base and the J gene lost 5 bases, with 11 bases spanning the gap. The CDR3 spans 14 residues. CDR3 nucleotides: TGCGCCAGCAGCCAAGCAAGAGGGGGTACTGAAGCTTTCTTT. Translated: CASSQARGGTEAFF.

The CDR3, as DNA: TGTGCCACCCGACAGTCCTACAATGAGCAGTTCTTC. Amino acid sequence: CATRQSYNEQFF. The rearrangement joins TRBV27 to TRBJ2-1; maybe TRBD1 (5 bases). This CDR3 spans 12 amino acids. V was trimmed by 10 bases and J by 1 base, leaving 8 bases between them. The germline gives CDR1 MNHEY, CDR2 SMNVEV (reference sequence).

This chain connects TRBV5-4 to TRBJ2-7, with 9 bases lining up with TRBD1. The CDR3 sequence is 15 residues long. With V trimmed by 4 bases and J by 5 bases, 10 bases remained unmatched. Germline V gene lookup returns CDR1 SGHNT and CDR2 YYREEE (reference sequence). CDR3 amino acids: CASSPGTGSVDEQYF. CDR3 DNA: TGTGCCAGCAGCCCCGGGACAGGGTCCGTGGACGAGCAGTACTTC. Full variable domain (outside the CDR3, taken from reference TRBV5-4 and TRBJ2-7): ETGVTQSPTHLIKTRGQQVTLRCSSQSGHNTVSWYQQALGQGPQFIFQYYREEENGRGNFPPRFSGLQFPNYSSELNVNALELDDSALYLCASSPGTGSVDEQYFGPGTRLTVT.

This clone showed up just a few times. V and J are TRBV7-2 and TRBJ1-6; D gene ambiguous. The germline V gene encodes CDR1 SGHTA and CDR2 FQGNSA. Trimming left V 5 bases short and J 11 bases short, with 13 bases between. This CDR3 contains 13 residues. The CDR3 loop is CASSLTGPAPLHF. The DNA of the CDR3 is TGTGCCAGCAGCCTAACGGGTCCCGCACCCCTCCACTTT.

The sample holds one count of this clone. V usage is TRBV11-1 and J usage is TRBJ2-1; 11 bases map to TRBD2. Germline CDR1 and CDR2: SGHAT and FQDESV (reference sequence). There are 16 residues in the CDR3. V was clipped by 5 bases and J by 1 base; unmatched bases: 4. The CDR3 spells CASSRLAGGSYNEQFF. CDR3 sequence (DNA): TGTGCCAGCAGCCGTCTAGCGGGGGGTTCCTACAATGAGCAGTTCTTC.

The gene calls are TRBV11-2 and TRBJ2-4; D is ambiguous. V was shortened by 6 bases and J by 0 bases, with 9 bases between the two germline ends. The germline V gene has CDR1 SGHAT and CDR2 FQNNGV. The CDR3 loop spans 14 amino acids. CDR3 DNA: TGTGCCAGCAGTTCGAGAGGAGCCAAAAACATTCAGTACTTC. It translates to CASSSRGAKNIQYF.

The genes are TRBV7-2 and TRBJ1-3; D uncertain. Germline-derived CDR1 and CDR2 are SGHTA and FQGNSA. Trimming shortened V by 5 bases and J by 4 bases, and 12 bases separated the two germline ends. The CDR3 is 14 residues long. The CDR3 nucleotides read TGTGCCAGCAGCCCCCGCTCTACGGGAAACACCATATATTTT. Its protein is CASSPRSTGNTIYF.

The V gene is TRBV21-1, the J gene TRBJ2-3; the table gives TRBD2 as D, unverified against the DNA. TRBV21-1 is flagged as a pseudogene. The CDR3 is made up of 16 amino acids. The CDR3 reads CASSKGLAISTDTQYF. CDR3 DNA sequence: TGTGCCAGCAGCAAGGGACTAGCGATATCCACAGATACGCAGTATTTT.

The J gene is TRBJ2-2, the V gene TRBV6-5, with D possibly matching TRBD1 (5 bases). The germline V and J ends were trimmed by 10 bases and 1 base, with 16 bases remaining between them. CDR3 length: 15 amino acids. CDR1 is MNHEY, CDR2 SVGAGI, per germline. CDR3 in amino acids: CAIRRSTGNTGELFF. The CDR3 coding sequence is TGTGCCATCCGACGGAGCACAGGGAACACCGGGGAGCTGTTTTTT.

This clone was recorded many times. Its ends do not fully match the called genes, so a read error is possible. This sequence joins TRBV7-7 and TRBJ2-2; D remains unclear. The length of the CDR3 is 15 residues. Germline CDR1 reads SSHAT; CDR2 reads FNYEAQ (reference sequence). CDR3 in DNA: TGTGCTAGCAGCTTAGCCCCAGTTAACACCGGGGAGCTGTTTTTT. Residues: CASSLAPVNTGELFF.

The rearrangement links TRBV29-1 to TRBJ2-1; D is perhaps TRBD1 (5 bases). The germline V gene has CDR1 SQVTM and CDR2 ANQGSEA. Trimming removed 3 bases at V and 8 bases at J, with 14 bases between. The CDR3 consists of 13 residues. In DNA, the CDR3 is TGCAGCGTTGATCTGGGCAGGGTCGATGAGCAGTTCTTC. Translating it yields CSVDLGRVDEQFF.

This chain uses TRBV3-1 (or the pseudogene TRBV3-2) with TRBJ2-5; no clear D. There are 14 residues in the CDR3. V was shortened by 1 base and J by 1 base, with 7 bases between the two germline ends. CDR1 is LGHDT and CDR2 is YNNKEL in the germline V gene (reference sequence). The CDR3 region has the DNA TGTGCCAGCAGCCAAGTAACAGCCCAAGAGACCCAGTACTTC. Protein product: CASSQVTAQETQYF.

This chain connects TRBV30 to TRBJ2-1, with D unresolved. CDR3 length equals 14 residues. V was pared by 4 bases and J by 6 bases, with 16 bases between. The V gene's germline CDR1 is GTSNPN and CDR2 SVGIG (reference sequence). CDR3: CAWNLAPQVNEQFF. The CDR3 region has the DNA TGTGCCTGGAATCTGGCCCCTCAAGTCAATGAGCAGTTCTTC.

This chain links TRBV7-9 with TRBJ1-1, with a possible D match to TRBD1 (5 bases). V lost 3 bases and J lost 4, with 12 bases in between. Germline lookup yields CDR1 SEHNR and CDR2 FQNEAQ (reference sequence). The CDR3 contains 14 residues. Here the CDR3 reads CASSFTREGTEAFF. In DNA, the CDR3 is TGTGCCAGCAGCTTTACCAGGGAAGGCACTGAAGCTTTCTTT.